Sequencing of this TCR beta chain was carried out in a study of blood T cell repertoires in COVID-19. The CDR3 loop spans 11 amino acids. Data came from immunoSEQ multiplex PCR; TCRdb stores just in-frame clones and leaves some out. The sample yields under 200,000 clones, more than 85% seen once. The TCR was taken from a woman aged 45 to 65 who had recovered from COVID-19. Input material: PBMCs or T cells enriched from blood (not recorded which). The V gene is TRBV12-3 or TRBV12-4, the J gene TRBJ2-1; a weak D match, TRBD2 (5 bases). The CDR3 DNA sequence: TGTGCTAGTAGCGCATACAATGAGCAGTTCTTC. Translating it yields CASSAYNEQFF.